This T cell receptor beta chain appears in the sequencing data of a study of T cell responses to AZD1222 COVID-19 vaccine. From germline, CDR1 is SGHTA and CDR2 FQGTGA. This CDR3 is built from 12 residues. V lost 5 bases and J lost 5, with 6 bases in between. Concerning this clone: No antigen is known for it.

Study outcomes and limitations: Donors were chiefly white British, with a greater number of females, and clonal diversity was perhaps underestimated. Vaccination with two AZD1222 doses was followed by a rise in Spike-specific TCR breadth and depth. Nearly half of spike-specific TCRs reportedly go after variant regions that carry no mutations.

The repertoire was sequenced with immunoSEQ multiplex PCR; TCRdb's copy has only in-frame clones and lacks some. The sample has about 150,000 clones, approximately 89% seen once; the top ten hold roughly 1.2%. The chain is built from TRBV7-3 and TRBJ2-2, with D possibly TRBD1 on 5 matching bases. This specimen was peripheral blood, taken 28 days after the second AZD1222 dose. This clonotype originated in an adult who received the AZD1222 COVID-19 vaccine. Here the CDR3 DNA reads TGTGCCAGCAGCCCAGGGACCGGGGAGCTGTTTTTT. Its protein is CASSPGTGELFF.